This T cell receptor beta chain was identified during a study of cytomegalovirus exposure and HLA in healthy donors. Study results and limitations: High sensitivity and specificity were reportedly achieved when the classifier diagnosed cytomegalovirus status.

From germline, CDR1 is SGHAT and CDR2 FQNNGV. This CDR3 region has 17 residues. Trimming stripped 2 bases from V and 0 bases from J, with 14 bases between. Sequencing used immunoSEQ multiplex PCR; TCRdb keeps in-frame clones, though not all of them. The table records some 150,000 clones, approximately 90% of them present only once. On this clone: No antigen is known for it.

V is TRBV11-2 and J is TRBJ1-3; weak D call: TRBD1 (6 bases). The receptor comes from a man aged 18 to 29 in good health and CMV-seropositive. Input material: PBMCs. This CDR3 reads CASSLTSGALSGNTIYF. In DNA form, the CDR3 reads TGTGCCAGCAGCTTAACATCAGGGGCTCTCTCTGGAAACACCATATATTTT.